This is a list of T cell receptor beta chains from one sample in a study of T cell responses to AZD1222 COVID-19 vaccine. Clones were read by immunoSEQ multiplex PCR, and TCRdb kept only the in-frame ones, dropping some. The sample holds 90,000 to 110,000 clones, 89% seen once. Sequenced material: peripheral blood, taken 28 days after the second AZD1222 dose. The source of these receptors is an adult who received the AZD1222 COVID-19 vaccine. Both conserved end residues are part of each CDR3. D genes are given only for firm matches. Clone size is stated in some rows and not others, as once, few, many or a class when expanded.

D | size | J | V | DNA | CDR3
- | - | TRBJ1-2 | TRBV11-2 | TGTGCCAGCAGCTTATCTACGAACTATGGCTACACCTTC | CASSLSTNYGYTF
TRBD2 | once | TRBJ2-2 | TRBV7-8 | TGTGCCAGCAGCTTAGCTAGCGGGTTCACCGGGGAGCTGTTTTTT | CASSLASGFTGELFF
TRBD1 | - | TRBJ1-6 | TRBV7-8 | TGTGCCAGCAGCTCTCGGACAGGGGGCAATTCACCCCTCCACTTT | CASSSRTGGNSPLHF
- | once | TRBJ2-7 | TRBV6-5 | TGTGCCAGCAGTTCCCCGGGCAAACCGACCTACGAGCAGTACTTC | CASSSPGKPTYEQYF
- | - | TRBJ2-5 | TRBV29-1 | TGCAGCGGCCTGGACTGGGGTCAAGAGACCCAGTACTTC | CSGLDWGQETQYF
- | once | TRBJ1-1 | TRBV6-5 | TGTGCCAGCCAGGGGACACCCGCGGCTGCTGAAGCTTTCTTT | CASQGTPAAAEAFF
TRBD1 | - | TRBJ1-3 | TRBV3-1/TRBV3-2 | TGTGCCAGCAGCTCTGACAGGGCTGGAAACACCATATATTTT | CASSSDRAGNTIYF
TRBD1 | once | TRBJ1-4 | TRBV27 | TGTGCCAGCAGTCCCGGGACAGGGTTTAATGAAAAACTGTTTTTT | CASSPGTGFNEKLFF
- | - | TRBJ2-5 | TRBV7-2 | TGTGCCAGCAGCTCACAAGGGACCCGGGGAGGCGGGACCCAGTACTTC | CASSSQGTRGGGTQYF
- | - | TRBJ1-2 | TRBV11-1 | TGTGCCAGCAGCGATCCCGGGACGGCAAACTATGGCTACACCTTC | CASSDPGTANYGYTF
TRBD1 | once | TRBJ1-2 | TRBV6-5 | TGTGCCAGCAGTACCGGGACAGGGCTTGGCTACACCTTC | CASSTGTGLGYTF
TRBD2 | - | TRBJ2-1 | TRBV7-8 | TGTGCCAGCAGCTTAGGTCCTAGCGGGATCTACAATGAGCAGTTCTTC | CASSLGPSGIYNEQFF
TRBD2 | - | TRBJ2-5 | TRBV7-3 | TGTGCCAGCAGCTTAACGAGGACTAGCGATCAAGAGACCCAGTACTTC | CASSLTRTSDQETQYF
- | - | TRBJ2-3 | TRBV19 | TGTGCCAGTAGGAGGGAGTGGGGATTCGAACATACGCAGTATTTT | CASRREWGFEHTQYF
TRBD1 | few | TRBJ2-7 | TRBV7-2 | TGTGCCAGCAGCGCCGGGACAGGGTTTGGCGAGCAGTACTTC | CASSAGTGFGEQYF
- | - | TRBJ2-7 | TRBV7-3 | TGTGCCAGTACGGAGTCCTACGAGCAGTACTTC | CASTESYEQYF
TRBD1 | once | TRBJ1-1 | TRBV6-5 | TGTGCCGGCTCCGTGGAGGACAGGGCAACTGAAGCTTTCTTT | CAGSVEDRATEAFF
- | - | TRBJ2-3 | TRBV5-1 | TGCGCCAGCAGCTTGGCCGAAGGACTCACAGATACGCAGTATTTT | CASSLAEGLTDTQYF
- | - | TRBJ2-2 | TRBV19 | TGTGCCAGTTCGACAGAGAACACCGGGGAGCTGTTTTTT | CASSTENTGELFF
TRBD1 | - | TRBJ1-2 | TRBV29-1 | TGCAGCGCAGCAAGGACAGGGGTCGTCTATGGCTACACCTTC | CSAARTGVVYGYTF
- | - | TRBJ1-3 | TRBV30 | TGTGCCTGGAAGAGGTCTGGAAACACCATATATTTT | CAWKRSGNTIYF
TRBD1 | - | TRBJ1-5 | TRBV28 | TGTGCCAGCAGGACGACAGGGGAGGTTCAGCCCCAGCATTTT | CASRTTGEVQPQHF
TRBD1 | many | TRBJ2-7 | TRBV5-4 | TGTGCCAGCAGCTGGGGACAGTCTAACTCCTACGAGCAGTACTTC | CASSWGQSNSYEQYF
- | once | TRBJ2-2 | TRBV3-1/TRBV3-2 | TGTGCCAGCAGCCATATCGGGACACTAGCCATAAAGCACACCGGGGAGCTGTTTTTT | CASSHIGTLAIKHTGELFF
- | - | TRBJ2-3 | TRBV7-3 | TGTGCCAGCAGCTTAGGGCAGTACTTCCCGGCAGATACGCAGTATTTT | CASSLGQYFPADTQYF
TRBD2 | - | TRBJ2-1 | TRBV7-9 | TGTGCCAGCAGCTTAAGCGGGAGGCTAGAGGGTGAGCAGTTCTTC | CASSLSGRLEGEQFF
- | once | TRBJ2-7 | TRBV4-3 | TGCGCCAGCAGCCAAGATTGGGGGCGGGGGAGCGAGCAGTACTTC | CASSQDWGRGSEQYF
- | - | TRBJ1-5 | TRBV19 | TGTGCCAGTAGTGAAGGGGTGAGCAATCAGCCCCAGCATTTT | CASSEGVSNQPQHF
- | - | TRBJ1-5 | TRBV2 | TGTGCCAGCAGTGAAGCGACAAACTGGCGACCGCGTAATCAGCCCCAGCATTTT | CASSEATNWRPRNQPQHF
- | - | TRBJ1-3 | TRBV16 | TGTGCCAGCAGCCAACGTCAGGGGGGAAACACCATATATTTT | CASSQRQGGNTIYF
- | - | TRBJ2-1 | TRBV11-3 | TGTGCCAGCAGTCTTGGCGGGATCTCCTACAATGAGCAGTTCTTC | CASSLGGISYNEQFF
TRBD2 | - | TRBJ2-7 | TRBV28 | TGTGCCAGCACCCCATCCCCGGGACTAGCGGGTCGCGAGCAGTACTTC | CASTPSPGLAGREQYF
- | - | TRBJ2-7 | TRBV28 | TGTGCCAGCAGTCCCCCGGGACACCCCTACGAGCAGTACTTC | CASSPPGHPYEQYF
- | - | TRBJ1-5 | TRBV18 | TGTGCCAGCTCACCAATGATTTCGTGGGATCAGCCCCAGCATTTT | CASSPMISWDQPQHF
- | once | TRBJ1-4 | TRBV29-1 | TGCAGCGTTGGTTTTGGCGGGGGGGAAAAACTGTTTTTT | CSVGFGGGEKLFF
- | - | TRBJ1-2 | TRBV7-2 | TGTGCCAGCAGCTTATCCGGGGAGGGCAAGCGGGGCTACACCTTC | CASSLSGEGKRGYTF
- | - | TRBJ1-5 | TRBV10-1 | TGCGCCAGCAGTGAGTCGGTACCAGGGAGCAATCAGCCCCAGCATTTT | CASSESVPGSNQPQHF
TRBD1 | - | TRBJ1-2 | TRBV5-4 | TGTGCCAGCAGCCCACAACAGGGGGTAAAGTACGGCTACACCTTC | CASSPQQGVKYGYTF
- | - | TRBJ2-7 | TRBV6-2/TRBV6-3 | TGTGCCAGCAGTTCGATCCGGACTTTTAACGTCGAGCAGTACTTC | CASSSIRTFNVEQYF
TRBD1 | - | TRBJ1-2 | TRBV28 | TGTGCCAGCAGTTTCGGCAGGGGGAACTATGGCTACACCTTC | CASSFGRGNYGYTF
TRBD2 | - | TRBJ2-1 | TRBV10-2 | TGCGCCAGCAGTCGAATAGGGACTAGCGGGAGGATACGGTTGGGGAATGAGCAGTTCTTC | CASSRIGTSGRIRLGNEQFF
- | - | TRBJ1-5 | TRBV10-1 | TGCGCCAGCAGTGAGTCAAGGTGGCTATATAGCAATCAGCCCCAGCATTTT | CASSESRWLYSNQPQHF